This T cell receptor beta chain originates from a study of T-cell reconstitution after alpha-beta-depleted transplantation in children. Germline lookup yields CDR1 SEHNR and CDR2 FQNEAQ (reference sequence). The V gene lost 4 bases and the J gene lost 0 bases, with 18 bases spanning the gap. This CDR3 is 17 amino acids long. Unique molecular identifiers were used in preparing the TCRbeta library. MiXCR, applied by TCRdb to the PCR reads, yields one record per CDR3 protein. The table lists around 680,000 distinct CDR3 sequences, 16% of them singletons, with 1.1% in the top ten. This sample comprised PBMCs from the stem cell graft donor, obtained from the stem cell graft. This receptor was taken from a human donor who donated a stem cell graft to a child with acute myeloid leukemia. This rearrangement joins TRBV7-9 to TRBJ1-1; D gene unclear. The CDR3 nucleotides are TGTGCCAGCAGCTCCGGCCCCCTGGACGGTTTGAACACTGAAGCTTTCTTT. It codes for CASSSGPLDGLNTEAFF.